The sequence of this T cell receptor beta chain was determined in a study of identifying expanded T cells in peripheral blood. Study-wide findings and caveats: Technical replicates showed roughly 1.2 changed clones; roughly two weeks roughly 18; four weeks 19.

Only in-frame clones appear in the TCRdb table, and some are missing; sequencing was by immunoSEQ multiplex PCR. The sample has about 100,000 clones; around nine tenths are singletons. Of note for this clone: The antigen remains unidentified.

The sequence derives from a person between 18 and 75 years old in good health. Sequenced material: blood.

The CDR3 region is CASSLESRRVHTIYF. In nucleotides, the CDR3 is TGTGCCAGCAGCTTAGAATCCCGCAGGGTCCACACCATATATTTT. The V call is TRBV7-2, the J call TRBJ1-3; TRBD1 is a possible D gene (5 bases). With 1 base removed from V and 8 bases from J, the gap between germline ends came to 15 bases. The length of the CDR3 is 15 residues. The germline V gene encodes CDR1 SGHTA and CDR2 FQGNSA.